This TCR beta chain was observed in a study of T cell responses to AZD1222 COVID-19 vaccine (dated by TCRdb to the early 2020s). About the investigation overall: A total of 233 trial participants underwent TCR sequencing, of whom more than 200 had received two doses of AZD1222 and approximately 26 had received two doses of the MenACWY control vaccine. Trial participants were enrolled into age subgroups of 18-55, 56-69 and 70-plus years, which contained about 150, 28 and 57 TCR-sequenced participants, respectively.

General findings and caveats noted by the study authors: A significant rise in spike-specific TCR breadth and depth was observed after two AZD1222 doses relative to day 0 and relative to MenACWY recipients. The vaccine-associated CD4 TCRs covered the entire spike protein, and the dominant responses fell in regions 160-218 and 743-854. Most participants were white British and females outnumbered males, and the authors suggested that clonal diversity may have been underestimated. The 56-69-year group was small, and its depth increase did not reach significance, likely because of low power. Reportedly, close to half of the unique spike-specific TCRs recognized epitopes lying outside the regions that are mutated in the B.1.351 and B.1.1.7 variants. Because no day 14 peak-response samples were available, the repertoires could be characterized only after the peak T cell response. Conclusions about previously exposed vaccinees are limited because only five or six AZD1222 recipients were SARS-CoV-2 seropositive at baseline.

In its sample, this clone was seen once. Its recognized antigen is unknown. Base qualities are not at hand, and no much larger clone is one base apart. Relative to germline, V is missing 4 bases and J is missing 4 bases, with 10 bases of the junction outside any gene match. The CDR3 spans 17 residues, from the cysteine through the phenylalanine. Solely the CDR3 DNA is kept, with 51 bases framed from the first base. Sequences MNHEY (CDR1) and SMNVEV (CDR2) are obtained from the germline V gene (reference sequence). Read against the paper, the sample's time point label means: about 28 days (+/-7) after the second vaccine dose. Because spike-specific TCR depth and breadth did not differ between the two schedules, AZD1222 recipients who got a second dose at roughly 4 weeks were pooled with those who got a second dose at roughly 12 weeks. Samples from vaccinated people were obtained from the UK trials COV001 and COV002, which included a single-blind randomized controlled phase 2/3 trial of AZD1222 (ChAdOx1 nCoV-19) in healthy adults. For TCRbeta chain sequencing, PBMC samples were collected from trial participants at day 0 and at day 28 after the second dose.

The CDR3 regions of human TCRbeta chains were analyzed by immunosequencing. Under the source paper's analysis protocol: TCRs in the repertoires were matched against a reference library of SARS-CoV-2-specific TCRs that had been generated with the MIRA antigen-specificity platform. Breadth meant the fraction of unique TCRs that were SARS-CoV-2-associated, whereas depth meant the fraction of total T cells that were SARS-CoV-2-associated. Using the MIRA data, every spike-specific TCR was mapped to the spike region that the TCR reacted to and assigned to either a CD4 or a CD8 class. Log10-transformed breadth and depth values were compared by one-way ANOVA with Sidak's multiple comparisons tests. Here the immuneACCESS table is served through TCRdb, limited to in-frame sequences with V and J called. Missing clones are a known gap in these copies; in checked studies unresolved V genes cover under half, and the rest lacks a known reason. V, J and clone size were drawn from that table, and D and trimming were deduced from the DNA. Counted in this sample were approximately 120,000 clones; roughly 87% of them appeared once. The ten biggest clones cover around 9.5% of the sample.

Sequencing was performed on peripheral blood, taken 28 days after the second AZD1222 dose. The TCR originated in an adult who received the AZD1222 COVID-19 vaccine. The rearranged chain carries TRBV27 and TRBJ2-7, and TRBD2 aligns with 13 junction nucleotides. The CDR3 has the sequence CASSSSPGLAGDYEQYF. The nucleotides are TGTGCCAGCAGTTCGTCCCCCGGACTAGCGGGAGATTACGAGCAGTACTTC.